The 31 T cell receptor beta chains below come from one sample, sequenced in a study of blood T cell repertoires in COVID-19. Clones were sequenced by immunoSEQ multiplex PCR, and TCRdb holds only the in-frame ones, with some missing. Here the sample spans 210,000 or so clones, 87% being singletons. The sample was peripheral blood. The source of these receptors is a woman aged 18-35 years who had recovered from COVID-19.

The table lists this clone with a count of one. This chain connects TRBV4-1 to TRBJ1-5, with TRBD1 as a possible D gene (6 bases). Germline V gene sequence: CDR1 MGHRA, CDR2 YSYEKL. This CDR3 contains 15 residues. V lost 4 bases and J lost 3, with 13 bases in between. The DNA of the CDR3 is TGCGCCAGCAGCCCCCTGGGACAAATCAATCAGCCCCAGCATTTT. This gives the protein CASSPLGQINQPQHF.

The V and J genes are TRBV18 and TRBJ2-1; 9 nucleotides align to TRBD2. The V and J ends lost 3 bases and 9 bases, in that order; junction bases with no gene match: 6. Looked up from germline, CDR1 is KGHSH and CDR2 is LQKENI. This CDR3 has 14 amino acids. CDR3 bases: TGTGCCAGCTCACCGATAGCGGGAGTAGGTGAGCAGTTCTTC. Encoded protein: CASSPIAGVGEQFF.

DNA for the CDR3: TGTGCCAGCAGCTCCCCCCTAGCGGGAGGCACAGATACGCAGTATTTT. This gives the protein CASSSPLAGGTDTQYF. The V call is TRBV7-3, the J call TRBJ2-3, with 10 bases identical to TRBD2. This CDR3 is 16 amino acids long. V was pared by 4 bases and J by 1 base, with 5 bases of the junction left unmatched. Germline V lookup: CDR1 SGHTA, CDR2 FQGTGA.

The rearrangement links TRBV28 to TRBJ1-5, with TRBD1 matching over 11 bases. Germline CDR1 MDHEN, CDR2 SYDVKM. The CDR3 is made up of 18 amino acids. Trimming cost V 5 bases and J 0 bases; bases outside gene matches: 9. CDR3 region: CASSAGTGGFYSNQPQHF. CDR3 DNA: TGTGCCAGCAGTGCCGGGACAGGGGGGTTCTATAGCAATCAGCCCCAGCATTTT.

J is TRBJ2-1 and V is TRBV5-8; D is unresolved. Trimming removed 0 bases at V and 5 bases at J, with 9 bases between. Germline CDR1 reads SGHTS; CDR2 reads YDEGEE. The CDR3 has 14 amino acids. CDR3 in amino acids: CASSLATGDNEQFF. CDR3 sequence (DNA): TGTGCCAGCAGCTTGGCGACTGGAGACAATGAGCAGTTCTTC.

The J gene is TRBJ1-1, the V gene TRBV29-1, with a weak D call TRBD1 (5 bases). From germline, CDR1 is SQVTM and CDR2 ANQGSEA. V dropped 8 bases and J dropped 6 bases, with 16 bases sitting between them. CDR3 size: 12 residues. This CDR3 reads CSPSTGSPEAFF. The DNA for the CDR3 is TGCAGCCCATCAACAGGTTCTCCTGAAGCTTTCTTT.

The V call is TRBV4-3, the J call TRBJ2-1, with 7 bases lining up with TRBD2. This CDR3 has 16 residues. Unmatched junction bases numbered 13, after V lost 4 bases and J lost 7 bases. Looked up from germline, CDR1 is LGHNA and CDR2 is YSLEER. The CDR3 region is CASSRPPGGRLNEQFF. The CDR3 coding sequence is TGCGCCAGCAGCCGTCCCCCGGGCGGGAGATTGAATGAGCAGTTCTTC.

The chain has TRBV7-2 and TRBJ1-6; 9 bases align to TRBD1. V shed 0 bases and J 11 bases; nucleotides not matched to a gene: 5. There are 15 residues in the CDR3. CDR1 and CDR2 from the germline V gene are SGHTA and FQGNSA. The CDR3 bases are TGTGCCAGCAGCTTAGCGGACAGGGGTTTAGCACCCCTCCACTTT. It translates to CASSLADRGLAPLHF.

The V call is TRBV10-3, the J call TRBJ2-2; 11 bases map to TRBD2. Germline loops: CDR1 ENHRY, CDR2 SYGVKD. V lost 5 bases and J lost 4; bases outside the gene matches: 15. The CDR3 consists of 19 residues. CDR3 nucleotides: TGTGCCATCAGTTCCCCATCGTTAGCGGGAGGGCCGGTCACCGGGGAGCTGTTTTTT. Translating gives CAISSPSLAGGPVTGELFF.

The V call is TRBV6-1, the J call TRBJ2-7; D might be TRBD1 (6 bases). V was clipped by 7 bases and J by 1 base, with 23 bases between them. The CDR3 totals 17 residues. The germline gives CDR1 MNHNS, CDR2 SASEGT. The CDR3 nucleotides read TGTGCCAGCAATGACCCTCGTGCTTGGGACAATTCCTACGAGCAGTACTTC. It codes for CASNDPRAWDNSYEQYF.

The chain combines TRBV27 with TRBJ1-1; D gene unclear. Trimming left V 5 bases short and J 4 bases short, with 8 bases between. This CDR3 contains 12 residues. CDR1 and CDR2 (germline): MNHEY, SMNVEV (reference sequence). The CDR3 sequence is CASSNKITEAFF. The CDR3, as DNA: TGTGCCAGCAGTAACAAGATCACTGAAGCTTTCTTT.

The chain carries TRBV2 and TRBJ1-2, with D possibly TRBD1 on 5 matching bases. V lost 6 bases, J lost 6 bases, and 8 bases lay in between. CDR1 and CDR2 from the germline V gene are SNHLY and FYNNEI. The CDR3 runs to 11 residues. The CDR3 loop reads CASSDSNGYTF. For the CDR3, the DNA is TGTGCCAGCAGCGACAGTAATGGCTACACCTTC.

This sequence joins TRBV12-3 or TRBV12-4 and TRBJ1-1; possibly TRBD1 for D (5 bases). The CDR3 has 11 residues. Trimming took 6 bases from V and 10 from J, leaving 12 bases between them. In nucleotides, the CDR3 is TGTGCCAGCAGGGAAGCCGGGGGAGCTTTCTTT. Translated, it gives CASREAGGAFF.

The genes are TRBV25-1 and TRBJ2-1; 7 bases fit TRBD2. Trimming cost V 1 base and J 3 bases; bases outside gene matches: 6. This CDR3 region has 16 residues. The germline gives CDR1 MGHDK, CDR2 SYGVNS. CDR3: CASSESGLAVYNEQFF. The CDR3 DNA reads TGTGCCAGCAGTGAATCGGGGCTAGCGGTCTACAATGAGCAGTTCTTC.

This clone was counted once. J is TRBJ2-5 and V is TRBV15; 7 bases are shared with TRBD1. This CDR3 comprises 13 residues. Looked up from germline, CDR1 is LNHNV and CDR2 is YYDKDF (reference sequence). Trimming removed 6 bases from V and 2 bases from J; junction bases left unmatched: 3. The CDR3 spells CATSIQGQETQYF. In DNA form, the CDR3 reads TGTGCCACCAGTATACAGGGGCAAGAGACCCAGTACTTC.

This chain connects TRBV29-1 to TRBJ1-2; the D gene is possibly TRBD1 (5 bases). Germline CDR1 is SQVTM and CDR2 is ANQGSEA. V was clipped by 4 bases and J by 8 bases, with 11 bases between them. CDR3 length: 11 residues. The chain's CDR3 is CSVGGGEGYTF. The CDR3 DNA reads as TGCAGCGTTGGAGGAGGGGAAGGCTACACCTTC.

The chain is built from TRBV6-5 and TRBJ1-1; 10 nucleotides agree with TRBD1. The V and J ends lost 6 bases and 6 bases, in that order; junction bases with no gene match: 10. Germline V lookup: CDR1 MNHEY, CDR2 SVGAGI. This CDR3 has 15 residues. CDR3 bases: TGTGCCAGCAGATCTCCGGGACAGGGGAAGCCTGAAGCTTTCTTT. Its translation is CASRSPGQGKPEAFF.

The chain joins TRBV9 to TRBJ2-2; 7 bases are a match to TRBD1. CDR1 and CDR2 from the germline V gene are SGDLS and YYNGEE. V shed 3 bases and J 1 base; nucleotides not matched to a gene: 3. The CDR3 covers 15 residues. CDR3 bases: TGTGCCAGCAGCGCCCGACAGGGGAACACCGGGGAGCTGTTTTTT. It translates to CASSARQGNTGELFF.

The CDR3 sequence is CASSHLRRASGELFF. The CDR3 region has the DNA TGTGCCAGCTCACACCTTAGGAGGGCCAGCGGGGAGCTGTTTTTT. The chain joins TRBV18 to TRBJ2-2; tentatively, D is TRBD2 (6 bases). Per germline, CDR1 KGHSH and CDR2 LQKENI. The ends were cut back, 4 bases at V and 7 bases at J, with 16 bases in the middle. The CDR3 loop spans 15 amino acids.

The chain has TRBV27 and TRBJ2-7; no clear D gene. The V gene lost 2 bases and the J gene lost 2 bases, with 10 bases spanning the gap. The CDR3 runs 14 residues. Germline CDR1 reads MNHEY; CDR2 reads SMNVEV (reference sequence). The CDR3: CASSLGLTTYEQYF. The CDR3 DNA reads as TGTGCCAGCAGTTTAGGGCTAACCACCTACGAGCAGTACTTC.

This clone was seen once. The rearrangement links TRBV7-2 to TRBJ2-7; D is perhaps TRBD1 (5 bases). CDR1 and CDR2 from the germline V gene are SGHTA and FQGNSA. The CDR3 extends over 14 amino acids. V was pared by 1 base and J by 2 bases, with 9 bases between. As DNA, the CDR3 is TGTGCCAGCAGCTTAGAAGGGGTCGCCTACGAGCAGTACTTC. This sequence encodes CASSLEGVAYEQYF.

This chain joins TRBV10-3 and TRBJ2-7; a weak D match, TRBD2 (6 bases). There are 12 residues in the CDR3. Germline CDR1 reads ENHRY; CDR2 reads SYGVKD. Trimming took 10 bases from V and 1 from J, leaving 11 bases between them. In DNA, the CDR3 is TGTGCCACCATAGCGGATTCCTACGAGCAGTACTTC. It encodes CATIADSYEQYF.

The CDR3 coding sequence is TGTGCCAGTAGTGGAGGGAATGCCGCCTCCTACAATGAGCAGTTCTTC. Protein sequence: CASSGGNAASYNEQFF. J is TRBJ2-1 and V is TRBV19; perhaps TRBD2 as D (6 bases). In germline, CDR1 is LNHDA, CDR2 SQIVND (reference sequence). This CDR3 comprises 16 residues. V shed 5 bases and J shed 0 bases, with 14 bases lying between them.

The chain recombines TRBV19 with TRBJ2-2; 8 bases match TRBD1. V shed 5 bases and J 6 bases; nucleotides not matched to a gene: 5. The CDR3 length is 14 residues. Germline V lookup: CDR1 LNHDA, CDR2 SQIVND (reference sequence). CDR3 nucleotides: TGTGCCAGTAGTCCAGGGACAGGTGCCGGGGAGCTGTTTTTT. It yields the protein CASSPGTGAGELFF. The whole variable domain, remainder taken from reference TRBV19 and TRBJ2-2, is DGGITQSPKYLFRKEGQNVTLSCEQNLNHDAMYWYRQDPGQGLRLIYYSQIVNDFQKGDIAEGYSVSREKKESFPLTVTSAQKNPTAFYLCASSPGTGAGELFFGEGSRLTVL.

The CDR3 region is CASSTSGDVGELFF. For the CDR3, the DNA is TGCGCCAGCTCGACTAGCGGGGACGTCGGGGAGCTGTTTTTT. V is TRBV5-1 and J is TRBJ2-2; 11 bases match TRBD2. The trim removed 7 bases at V and 7 bases at J, leaving 6 bases unmatched. Germline V gene data show CDR1 as SGHRS and CDR2 as YFSETQ. The CDR3 is 14 residues long.

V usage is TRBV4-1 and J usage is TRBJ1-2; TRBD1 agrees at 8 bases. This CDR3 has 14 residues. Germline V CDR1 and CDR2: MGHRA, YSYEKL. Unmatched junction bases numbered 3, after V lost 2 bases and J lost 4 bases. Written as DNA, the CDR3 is TGCGCCAGCAGCCAACAGGGGGCGGGCTATGGCTACACCTTC. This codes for CASSQQGAGYGYTF.

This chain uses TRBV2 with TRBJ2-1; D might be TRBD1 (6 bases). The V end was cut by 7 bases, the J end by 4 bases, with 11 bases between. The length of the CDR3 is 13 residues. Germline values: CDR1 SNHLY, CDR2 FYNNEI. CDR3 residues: CASNQQGYNEQFF. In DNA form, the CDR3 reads TGTGCCAGCAATCAACAGGGATACAATGAGCAGTTCTTC. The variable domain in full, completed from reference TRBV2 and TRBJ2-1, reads EPEVTQTPSHQVTQMGQEVILRCVPISNHLYFYWYRQILGQKVEFLVSFYNNEISEKSEIFDDQFSVERPDGSNFTLKIRSTKLEDSAMYFCASNQQGYNEQFFGPGTRLTVL.

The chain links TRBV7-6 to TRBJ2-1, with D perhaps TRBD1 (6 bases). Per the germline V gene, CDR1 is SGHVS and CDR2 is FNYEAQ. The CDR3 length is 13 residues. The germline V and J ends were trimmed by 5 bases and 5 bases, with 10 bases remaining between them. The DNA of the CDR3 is TGTGCCAGCAGCCCCACAGGGAACAATGAGCAGTTCTTC. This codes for CASSPTGNNEQFF. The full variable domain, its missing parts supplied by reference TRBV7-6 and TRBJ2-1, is GAGVSQSPRYKVTKRGQDVALRCDPISGHVSLYWYRQALGQGPEFLTYFNYEAQQDKSGLPNDRFSAERPEGSISTLTIQRTEQRDSAMYRCASSPTGNNEQFFGPGTRLTVL.

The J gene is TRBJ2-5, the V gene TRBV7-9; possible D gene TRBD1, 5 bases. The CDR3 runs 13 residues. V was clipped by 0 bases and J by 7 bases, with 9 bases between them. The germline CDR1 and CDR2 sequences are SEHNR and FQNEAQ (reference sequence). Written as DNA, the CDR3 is TGTGCCAGCAGCTTAGCGGGAAGGGGGACCCAGTACTTC. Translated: CASSLAGRGTQYF. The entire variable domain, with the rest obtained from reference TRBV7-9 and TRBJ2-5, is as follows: DTGVSQNPRHKITKRGQNVTFRCDPISEHNRLYWYRQTLGQGPEFLTYFQNEAQLEKSRLLSDRFSAERPKGSFSTLEIQRTEQGDSAMYLCASSLAGRGTQYFGPGTRLLVL.

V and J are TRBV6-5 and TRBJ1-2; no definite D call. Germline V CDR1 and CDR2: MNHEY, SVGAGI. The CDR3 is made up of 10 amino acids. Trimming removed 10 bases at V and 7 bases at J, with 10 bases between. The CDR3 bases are TGTGCCACCCCCTGCGGTGGCTACACCTTC. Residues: CATPCGGYTF.

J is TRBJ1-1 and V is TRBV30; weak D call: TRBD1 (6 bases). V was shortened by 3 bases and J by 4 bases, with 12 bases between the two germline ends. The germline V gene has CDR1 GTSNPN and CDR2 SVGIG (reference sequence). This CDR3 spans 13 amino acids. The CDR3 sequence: CAWRRRTVTEAFF. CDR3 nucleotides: TGTGCCTGGAGGCGCCGGACAGTCACTGAAGCTTTCTTT.